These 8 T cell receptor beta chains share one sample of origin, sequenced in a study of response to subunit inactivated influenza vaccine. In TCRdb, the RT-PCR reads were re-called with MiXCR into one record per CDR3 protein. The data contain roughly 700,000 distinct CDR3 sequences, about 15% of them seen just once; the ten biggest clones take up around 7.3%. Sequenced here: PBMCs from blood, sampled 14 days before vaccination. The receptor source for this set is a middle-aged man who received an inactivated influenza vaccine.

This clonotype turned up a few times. The CDR3 region has the DNA TGCGCCAGCAGCCAAGATTTGAGGGAAACCCAGCAGTACTTC. Translation gives CASSQDLRETQQYF. The chain links TRBV4-3 to TRBJ2-7; D is possibly TRBD2 (5 bases). The CDR3 extends over 14 amino acids. Germline CDR1 LGHNA, CDR2 YSLEER. The V gene lost 0 bases and the J gene lost 8 bases, with 14 bases spanning the gap.

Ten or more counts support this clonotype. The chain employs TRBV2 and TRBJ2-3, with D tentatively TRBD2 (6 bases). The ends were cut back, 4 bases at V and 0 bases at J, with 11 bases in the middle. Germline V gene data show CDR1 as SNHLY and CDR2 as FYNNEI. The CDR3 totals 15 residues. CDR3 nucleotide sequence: TGTGCCAGCAGTGGTCTAGCGATCAGCACAGATACGCAGTATTTT. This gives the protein CASSGLAISTDTQYF.

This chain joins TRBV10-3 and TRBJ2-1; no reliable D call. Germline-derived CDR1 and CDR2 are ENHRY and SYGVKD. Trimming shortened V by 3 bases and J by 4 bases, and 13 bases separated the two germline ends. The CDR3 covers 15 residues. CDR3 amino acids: CAISDLNFFYNEQFF. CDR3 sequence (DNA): TGTGCCATCAGTGACTTAAACTTTTTTTACAATGAGCAGTTCTTC.

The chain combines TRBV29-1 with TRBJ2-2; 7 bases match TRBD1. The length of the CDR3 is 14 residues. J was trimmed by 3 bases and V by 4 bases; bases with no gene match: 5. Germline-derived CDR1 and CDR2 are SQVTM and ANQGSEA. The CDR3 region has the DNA TGCAGCGTTGGTTACAGGGGTGACACCGGGGAGCTGTTTTTT. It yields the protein CSVGYRGDTGELFF.

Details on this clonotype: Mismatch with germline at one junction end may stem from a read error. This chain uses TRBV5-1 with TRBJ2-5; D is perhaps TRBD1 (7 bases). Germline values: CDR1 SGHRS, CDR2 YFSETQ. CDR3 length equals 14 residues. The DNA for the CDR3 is TGCGCCAGCAGCGGCGGGACAGCCCAAGAGACCCAGAACTTC. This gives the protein CASSGGTAQETQNF.

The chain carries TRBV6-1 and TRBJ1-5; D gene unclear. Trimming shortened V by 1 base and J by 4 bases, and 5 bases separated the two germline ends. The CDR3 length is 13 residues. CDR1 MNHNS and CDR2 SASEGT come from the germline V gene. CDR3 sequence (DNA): TGTGCCAGCAGTGAAGGGCCTAATCAGCCCCAGCATTTT. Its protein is CASSEGPNQPQHF.

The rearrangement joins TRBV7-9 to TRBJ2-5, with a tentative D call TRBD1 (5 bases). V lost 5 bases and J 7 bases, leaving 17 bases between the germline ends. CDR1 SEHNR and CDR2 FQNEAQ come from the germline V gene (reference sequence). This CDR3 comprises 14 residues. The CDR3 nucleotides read TGTGCCAGCAGCATGGGGCAGCCTGGGGTGACCCAGTACTTC. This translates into CASSMGQPGVTQYF.

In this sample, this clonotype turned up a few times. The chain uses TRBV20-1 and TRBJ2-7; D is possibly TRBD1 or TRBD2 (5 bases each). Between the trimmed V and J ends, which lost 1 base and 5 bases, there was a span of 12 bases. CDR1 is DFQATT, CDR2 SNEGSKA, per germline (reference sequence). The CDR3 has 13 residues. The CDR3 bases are TGCAGTGCTAGAGGCCCGCTGGGGGACGAGCAGTACTTC. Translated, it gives CSARGPLGDEQYF.